These T cell receptor beta chains were read from a single sample in a study of T cell responses to AZD1222 COVID-19 vaccine. The repertoire was sequenced with immunoSEQ multiplex PCR; TCRdb's copy has only in-frame clones and lacks some. The sample holds over 120,000 clones; just over 90% are singletons and the top ten take 7.5% to 9.5%. Material: peripheral blood, obtained on day 0 of AZD1222 vaccination. Receptors originate from an adult in good health. The CDR3 runs from the conserved cysteine through the conserved F or W. D genes are given only for firm matches.

d_gene: NA
v_gene: TRBV7-8
j_gene: TRBJ1-5
CDR3aa: CASSLGAGKQPQHF

d_gene: NA
v_gene: TRBV10-1
j_gene: TRBJ1-3
CDR3aa: CASSDGVVQASSGNTIYF

d_gene: NA
v_gene: TRBV27
j_gene: TRBJ2-7
CDR3aa: CASSFSYNNEQYF

d_gene: TRBD1
v_gene: TRBV6-5
j_gene: TRBJ1-2
CDR3aa: CASSYWDRGQDGYTF

d_gene: TRBD2
v_gene: TRBV20-1
j_gene: TRBJ2-1
CDR3aa: CSASSAGGPGEQFF

d_gene: TRBD1
v_gene: TRBV18
j_gene: TRBJ1-5
CDR3aa: CASSPDREGQPQHF

d_gene: TRBD1
v_gene: TRBV9
j_gene: TRBJ1-2
CDR3aa: CASSGTGTGDPYGYTF

d_gene: NA
v_gene: TRBV7-8
j_gene: TRBJ1-1
CDR3aa: CASSLDREREAFF

d_gene: TRBD2
v_gene: TRBV7-8
j_gene: TRBJ2-1
CDR3aa: CASSLGSGAGNEQFF

d_gene: NA
v_gene: TRBV6-5
j_gene: TRBJ1-2
CDR3aa: CASSYVMGYGYTF

d_gene: NA
v_gene: TRBV2
j_gene: TRBJ1-5
CDR3aa: CASSEAGGRNQPQHF

d_gene: NA
v_gene: TRBV19
j_gene: TRBJ1-5
CDR3aa: CASSIGTRSNQPQHF

d_gene: NA
v_gene: TRBV5-1
j_gene: TRBJ2-7
CDR3aa: CASRDAGTYEQYF

d_gene: NA
v_gene: TRBV6-5
j_gene: TRBJ2-5
CDR3aa: CASRFGFGETQYF

d_gene: NA
v_gene: TRBV30
j_gene: TRBJ1-1
CDR3aa: CAWSVNRYREAFF

d_gene: NA
v_gene: TRBV12-3/TRBV12-4
j_gene: TRBJ1-1
CDR3aa: CASSLGPNTEAFF

d_gene: TRBD1
v_gene: TRBV19
j_gene: TRBJ2-3
CDR3aa: CASSIPGTGSTDTQYF

d_gene: NA
v_gene: TRBV14
j_gene: TRBJ2-1
CDR3aa: CASRITGTPYNEQFF

d_gene: TRBD2
v_gene: TRBV7-2
j_gene: TRBJ2-1
CDR3aa: CASSSGTGLAGGPYNEQFF

d_gene: NA
v_gene: TRBV24-1
j_gene: TRBJ2-1
CDR3aa: CATSDLVREASKQFF

d_gene: NA
v_gene: TRBV7-6
j_gene: TRBJ2-3
CDR3aa: CASSLIPAADTQYF

d_gene: NA
v_gene: TRBV5-6
j_gene: TRBJ1-2
CDR3aa: CASSLGPLAGFVGF

d_gene: TRBD1
v_gene: TRBV10-2
j_gene: TRBJ2-1
CDR3aa: CASRGDRGQSYNEQFF

d_gene: TRBD1
v_gene: TRBV7-8
j_gene: TRBJ1-1
CDR3aa: CASGPDRGDTEAFF

d_gene: NA
v_gene: TRBV19
j_gene: TRBJ1-2
CDR3aa: CASADKVYYGYTF

d_gene: NA
v_gene: TRBV5-4
j_gene: TRBJ1-6
CDR3aa: CASSTAGRYGLHF

d_gene: NA
v_gene: TRBV6-2/TRBV6-3
j_gene: TRBJ2-3
CDR3aa: CASRPIGVSTDTQYF

d_gene: NA
v_gene: TRBV7-8
j_gene: TRBJ2-7
CDR3aa: CASSLGDKAYEQYF

d_gene: NA
v_gene: TRBV10-3
j_gene: TRBJ2-7
CDR3aa: CAISERDSYEQYF

d_gene: NA
v_gene: TRBV25-1
j_gene: TRBJ1-6
CDR3aa: CASSEFGGPDFNSPLHF

d_gene: NA
v_gene: TRBV6-1
j_gene: TRBJ1-1
CDR3aa: CASSEVLWAFF

d_gene: NA
v_gene: TRBV5-6
j_gene: TRBJ2-6
CDR3aa: CASSFISGANVLTF

d_gene: TRBD1
v_gene: TRBV3-1/TRBV3-2
j_gene: TRBJ1-2
CDR3aa: CASSQAGTGSYGYTF

d_gene: NA
v_gene: TRBV29-1
j_gene: TRBJ1-1
CDR3aa: CSVEGGSNTEAFF

d_gene: NA
v_gene: TRBV11-3
j_gene: TRBJ2-1
CDR3aa: CASGYQSNEQFF

d_gene: NA
v_gene: TRBV5-1
j_gene: TRBJ2-2
CDR3aa: CASSLNVGGGAAGELFF

d_gene: NA
v_gene: TRBV7-2
j_gene: TRBJ2-7
CDR3aa: CASSHPGGNEYEQYF

d_gene: NA
v_gene: TRBV19
j_gene: TRBJ1-3
CDR3aa: CASTRGVSGNTIYF

d_gene: NA
v_gene: TRBV25-1
j_gene: TRBJ1-4
CDR3aa: CASSEGTARVSEKLFF

d_gene: NA
v_gene: TRBV29-1
j_gene: TRBJ2-1
CDR3aa: CSVPQGGTNANEQFF

d_gene: NA
v_gene: TRBV7-9
j_gene: TRBJ1-1
CDR3aa: CASSFVHTEAFF

d_gene: NA
v_gene: TRBV11-3
j_gene: TRBJ1-2
CDR3aa: CASSWVGHGDGYTF

d_gene: TRBD1
v_gene: TRBV5-6
j_gene: TRBJ1-4
CDR3aa: CASSVQTGAGEKLFF

d_gene: TRBD1
v_gene: TRBV7-3
j_gene: TRBJ2-7
CDR3aa: CASSSRQGSEQYF

d_gene: NA
v_gene: TRBV3-1/TRBV3-2
j_gene: TRBJ1-2
CDR3aa: CASSLLQGVGYGYTF

d_gene: TRBD2
v_gene: TRBV7-2
j_gene: TRBJ2-5
CDR3aa: CASSHKASGGETQYF

d_gene: NA
v_gene: TRBV14
j_gene: TRBJ2-7
CDR3aa: CASSQGSTTYEQYF

d_gene: NA
v_gene: TRBV6-2/TRBV6-3
j_gene: TRBJ2-7
CDR3aa: CASSYSAGTGYHEQYF

d_gene: TRBD2
v_gene: TRBV12-5
j_gene: TRBJ2-7
CDR3aa: CASGLVLAGEQYF

d_gene: NA
v_gene: TRBV12-3/TRBV12-4
j_gene: TRBJ1-1
CDR3aa: CASIKGEGTEAFF

d_gene: NA
v_gene: TRBV6-1
j_gene: TRBJ1-1
CDR3aa: CASSEQTYTEAFF

d_gene: NA
v_gene: TRBV28
j_gene: TRBJ2-2
CDR3aa: CASPDNTGELFF

d_gene: NA
v_gene: TRBV2
j_gene: TRBJ1-3
CDR3aa: CASIVGRSGNTIYF

d_gene: NA
v_gene: TRBV5-1
j_gene: TRBJ1-4
CDR3aa: CASSSSWGWNEKLFF

d_gene: NA
v_gene: TRBV6-5
j_gene: TRBJ2-7
CDR3aa: CASSYSMLYEQYF

d_gene: NA
v_gene: TRBV29-1
j_gene: TRBJ1-5
CDR3aa: CSVEDRIYNQPQHF

d_gene: NA
v_gene: TRBV7-8
j_gene: TRBJ2-3
CDR3aa: CASSLFTPDTQYF